This T cell receptor beta chain was found in a study of T cells expressing NK-cell markers. Study-wide results and caveats: About 1.0-7.5% of CD8+ T cells in roughly six donors belonged to dominant NKG2C+ clonotypes. In a handful of donors, dominant clonotypes made up about 28.3-65% of CD3+CD56-NKG2C+ cells.

As concerns this clonotype: No antigen is known for it.

The CDR3 covers 15 residues. Germline assignment: CDR1 LGHNA and CDR2 YSLEER. 5'RACE template switching with UMIs produced the TCR beta cDNA. TCRdb reprocessed the 5' RACE reads; each CDR3 protein has one entry and no DNA is given. Here the sample table reports about 110,000 distinct CDR3 sequences. The origin of this receptor is a woman between 18 and 70 years old in good health. J is TRBJ2-2 and V is TRBV4-3; TCRdb's assignment of TRBD2 cannot be checked, as there is no DNA. The sample was blood T cells: a sorted CD56 or NKG2C T cell subset, CD4+ or CD8+ T cells, or bulk PBMC T cells (not recorded which). This chain's CDR3 is CASSPGRTYTGELFF.